The 29 T cell receptor beta chains given below trace back to one sample, sequenced in a study of CD8 T cells in Susac syndrome. Random hexamers were used to reverse transcribe the RNA input (about 0.5 to 1 ug). From the immunoSEQ multiplex PCR reads, TCRdb called clonotypes with MiXCR, one entry per CDR3 protein. The sample lists roughly 120,000 distinct CDR3 sequences, less than 95% occurring once. The sequencing input was CD4+ T cells from PBMCs. The receptor set was obtained from a human donor with multiple sclerosis.

This chain uses TRBV30 with TRBJ1-1; D unresolved. CDR3 length: 13 residues. Deletions cut 2 bases from V and 3 bases from J, with 10 bases between. CDR1 and CDR2 (germline): GTSNPN, SVGIG (reference sequence). CDR3 protein: CAWSKAGDTEAFF. The CDR3 DNA reads as TGTGCCTGGAGTAAAGCGGGAGACACTGAAGCTTTCTTT.

The J gene is TRBJ1-6, the V gene TRBV2, with D maybe TRBD1 (6 bases). The CDR3 consists of 16 residues. Germline values: CDR1 SNHLY, CDR2 FYNNEI. Between the trimmed V and J ends, which lost 4 bases and 7 bases, there was a span of 17 bases. CDR3 loop: CASSVPSTGRNSPLHF. For the CDR3, the DNA is TGTGCCAGCAGTGTACCGTCAACAGGGCGAAATTCACCCCTCCACTTT.

The V call is TRBV20-1, the J call TRBJ2-1; D is perhaps TRBD1 (5 bases). This CDR3 region has 13 residues. Germline V CDR1 and CDR2: DFQATT, SNEGSKA (reference sequence). The V and J ends lost 4 bases and 8 bases respectively, with 15 bases between them. CDR3 in DNA: TGCAGTGCTATCCGGGCCATGGGGCATGAGCAGTTCTTC. Translation: CSAIRAMGHEQFF.

The chain is built from TRBV30 and TRBJ2-1; TRBD2 agrees at 14 bases. The CDR3 loop spans 19 amino acids. Trimming removed 3 bases from V and 0 bases from J; junction bases left unmatched: 10. Germline assignment: CDR1 GTSNPN and CDR2 SVGIG (reference sequence). The CDR3 nucleotides are TGTGCCTGGAGCCGGGGGACTAGCGGGGGAATGGGCTCCTACAATGAGCAGTTCTTC. Protein: CAWSRGTSGGMGSYNEQFF.

V usage is TRBV9 and J usage is TRBJ2-5, with D hard to call. The germline V and J ends were trimmed by 3 bases and 6 bases, with 15 bases remaining between them. CDR3 length equals 14 residues. From germline, CDR1 is SGDLS and CDR2 YYNGEE. The CDR3 region is CASSDDVTWKTQYF. In nucleotides, the CDR3 is TGTGCCAGCAGCGACGATGTAACTTGGAAGACCCAGTACTTC.

The rearrangement joins TRBV30 to TRBJ2-3; D is undetermined. CDR1 and CDR2 from the germline V gene are GTSNPN and SVGIG (reference sequence). Trimming took off 1 base at V and 2 bases at J, with 1 base between the two ends. CDR3 length: 11 residues. The CDR3 DNA is TGTGCCTGGAGTGCCACAGATACGCAGTATTTT. It is translated as CAWSATDTQYF.

V gene TRBV6-2 or TRBV6-3 combines with J gene TRBJ1-2, with TRBD1 matching over 7 bases. The V and J ends lost 5 bases and 3 bases, in that order; junction bases with no gene match: 6. CDR3 size: 14 residues. CDR1 and CDR2 (germline): MNHEY, SVGEGT. CDR3 in DNA: TGTGCCAGCAGTCTCGCGACAGGGTACTATGGCTACACCTTC. Its translation is CASSLATGYYGYTF.

The CDR3 protein is CATSPGQPGREQYF. The CDR3, as DNA: TGTGCCACCAGTCCGGGGCAGCCGGGGAGAGAGCAGTACTTC. This chain connects TRBV15 to TRBJ2-7, with D perhaps being TRBD1 or TRBD2 (5 bases each). The CDR3 is 14 amino acids. V was shortened by 6 bases and J by 7 bases, with 19 bases between the two germline ends. Per germline, CDR1 LNHNV and CDR2 YYDKDF (reference sequence). Filled out from reference TRBV15 and TRBJ2-7, the complete variable domain reads DAMVIQNPRYQVTQFGKPVTLSCSQTLNHNVMYWYQQKSSQAPKLLFHYYDKDFNNEADTPDNFQSRRPNTSFCFLDIRSPGLGDTAMYLCATSPGQPGREQYFGPGTRLTVT.

The chain employs TRBV5-1 and TRBJ2-5; a possible D gene is TRBD2 (5 bases). Trimming left V 0 bases short and J 10 bases short, with 10 bases between. The CDR3 spans 12 residues. CDR1 and CDR2 (germline): SGHRS, YFSETQ. CDR3 loop: CASSLVQGSQYF. In DNA form, the CDR3 reads TGCGCCAGCAGCTTGGTCCAAGGGAGCCAGTACTTC. The whole variable domain, filled in from reference TRBV5-1 and TRBJ2-5, reads KAGVTQTPRYLIKTRGQQVTLSCSPISGHRSVSWYQQTPGQGLQFLFEYFSETQRNKGNFPGRFSGRQFSNSRSEMNVSTLELGDSALYLCASSLVQGSQYFGPGTRLLVL.

This chain links TRBV6-5 with TRBJ1-2; no clear D gene. CDR1 and CDR2 (germline): MNHEY, SVGAGI. The CDR3 consists of 15 residues. Trimming removed 0 bases at V and 4 bases at J, with 12 bases between. CDR3 region: CASSYSSLVGYGYTF. DNA of the CDR3: TGTGCCAGCAGTTACTCGAGTCTTGTGGGCTATGGCTACACCTTC.

The CDR3 DNA is TGTGCCAGCAGTTACTCCGGGACAGTCTATGGCTACACCTTC. Its translation: CASSYSGTVYGYTF. The V call is TRBV6-6, the J call TRBJ1-2, with TRBD1 matching over 7 bases. Per germline, CDR1 MNHNY and CDR2 SVGAGI (reference sequence). The CDR3 has 14 residues. The V segment lost 0 bases and the J segment 4 bases; nucleotides outside the gene matches: 2.

The rearrangement uses TRBV30 and TRBJ1-2; D is possibly TRBD1 (5 bases). Trimming took 0 bases from V and 5 from J, leaving 10 bases between them. Germline loops: CDR1 GTSNPN, CDR2 SVGIG (reference sequence). CDR3 size: 13 residues. The CDR3 DNA is TGTGCCTGGAGTGTACTGGGGGGGTATGGCTACACCTTC. Amino acids: CAWSVLGGYGYTF.

The rearrangement joins TRBV2 to TRBJ1-5; 7 bases align to TRBD1. With V trimmed by 6 bases and J by 2 bases, 7 bases remained unmatched. The CDR3 has 15 amino acids. Germline V gene lookup returns CDR1 SNHLY and CDR2 FYNNEI. CDR3 region: CASSKTGWGNQPQHF. CDR3 bases: TGTGCCAGCAGCAAGACAGGGTGGGGCAATCAGCCCCAGCATTTT.

V is TRBV4-2 and J is TRBJ2-3, with D maybe TRBD1 (5 bases). Germline-derived CDR1 and CDR2 are LGHNA and YNFKEQ. The CDR3 spans 17 residues. V lost 1 base and J lost 0, with 14 bases in between. CDR3 DNA sequence: TGTGCCAGCAGCCAAGTGGGGCAAGCGCTTAGCACAGATACGCAGTATTTT. Protein: CASSQVGQALSTDTQYF.

The chain is built from TRBV12-3 or TRBV12-4 and TRBJ2-3, with TRBD2 matching 10 bases. The CDR3 spans 17 residues. With 1 base clipped from V and 3 bases from J, the junction kept 7 bases outside the gene matches. CDR3 sequence reads: CASSLGPLAGATDTQYF. CDR3 coding DNA: TGTGCCAGCAGTTTAGGACCCCTAGCGGGGGCAACAGATACGCAGTATTTT.

The V gene is TRBV30, the J gene TRBJ1-1, with D maybe TRBD1 (5 bases). Germline assignment: CDR1 GTSNPN and CDR2 SVGIG (reference sequence). The CDR3 consists of 16 residues. V shed 0 bases and J shed 6 bases, with 20 bases lying between them. This chain's CDR3 is CAWSVKEGLRGAEAFF. Here the CDR3 DNA reads TGTGCCTGGAGTGTAAAGGAGGGCCTTCGGGGCGCTGAAGCTTTCTTT.

The rearrangement uses TRBV6-5 and TRBJ2-7; no clear D gene. The CDR3 runs 15 residues. CDR1 and CDR2 (germline): MNHEY, SVGAGI. Trimming left V 6 bases short and J 3 bases short, with 18 bases between. The DNA of the CDR3 is TGTGCCAGCAGCCCCTACGACATGGATCGCTACGAGCAGTACTTC. It translates to CASSPYDMDRYEQYF.

This clonotype appeared once. The CDR3 sequence is CASSLSGAGANVLTF. The CDR3 nucleotides are TGTGCCAGCAGCTTGTCGGGCGCTGGGGCCAACGTCCTGACTTTC. The rearrangement links TRBV5-4 to TRBJ2-6; D not certain. There are 15 residues in the CDR3. Trimming took 1 base from V and 2 from J, leaving 7 bases between them. CDR1 is SGHNT, CDR2 YYREEE, per germline (reference sequence).

The rearrangement joins TRBV30 to TRBJ2-1, with D perhaps matching TRBD2 (5 bases). Germline CDR1 GTSNPN, CDR2 SVGIG (reference sequence). The CDR3 is 13 residues long. Trimming took 0 bases from V and 2 from J, leaving 5 bases between them. CDR3 sequence (DNA): TGTGCCTGGAGTGTCGGGGCCTACAATGAGCAGTTCTTC. Its protein is CAWSVGAYNEQFF.

The chain combines TRBV11-2 with TRBJ1-2; tentative D call: TRBD1 (5 bases). This CDR3 has 16 amino acids. Germline-derived CDR1 and CDR2 are SGHAT and FQNNGV. The V end was cut by 0 bases, the J end by 6 bases, with 17 bases between. The CDR3 DNA is TGTGCCAGCAGCTTAGACGGTGACAGATCGGGGGATGGCTACACCTTC. This encodes CASSLDGDRSGDGYTF.

The chain is built from TRBV27 and TRBJ1-5, with D possibly TRBD1 on 6 matching bases. CDR3 length: 19 amino acids. V was cut by 10 bases and J by 2 bases, with 30 bases left in between. CDR1 and CDR2 (germline): MNHEY, SMNVEV (reference sequence). This chain's CDR3 is CAIRGQNRHPLIGNQPQHF. CDR3 in DNA: TGTGCCATCAGGGGTCAGAACAGACACCCTCTGATAGGCAATCAGCCCCAGCATTTT.

This chain links TRBV4-1 with TRBJ2-2, with 13 bases that match TRBD2. V lost 0 bases, J lost 5 bases, and 6 bases stayed unmatched. The CDR3 spans 18 residues. CDR1 MGHRA and CDR2 YSYEKL come from the germline V gene. The CDR3 DNA follows: TGCGCCAGCAGCCAAGATCGGACTAGCGGGAGTTGGACCGGGGAGCTGTTTTTT. Amino acids: CASSQDRTSGSWTGELFF.

V usage is TRBV24-1 and J usage is TRBJ2-1; TRBD2 matches at 14 bases. Germline loops: CDR1 KGHDR, CDR2 SFDVKD. Trimming removed 6 bases from V and 8 bases from J; junction bases left unmatched: 2. The CDR3 consists of 14 residues. This chain's CDR3 is CATSSGLAGDEQFF. The CDR3 coding sequence is TGTGCCACCAGTTCGGGACTAGCGGGAGATGAGCAGTTCTTC.

The chain combines TRBV5-4 with TRBJ2-6; TRBD1 matches at 8 bases. J lost 1 base, V lost 4 bases, and 10 bases had no gene match. This CDR3 has 18 amino acids. Germline CDR1 and CDR2: SGHNT and YYREEE (reference sequence). The CDR3 nucleotides read TGTGCCAGCAGCCCCGGGAGACAGGGGATTTCTGGGGCCAACGTCCTGACTTTC. It codes for CASSPGRQGISGANVLTF. The full variable domain, in which reference TRBV5-4 and TRBJ2-6 provide the parts outside the CDR3, is ETGVTQSPTHLIKTRGQQVTLRCSSQSGHNTVSWYQQALGQGPQFIFQYYREEENGRGNFPPRFSGLQFPNYSSELNVNALELDDSALYLCASSPGRQGISGANVLTFGAGSRLTVL.

The count of this clonotype is one. The chain uses TRBV20-1 and TRBJ2-1; 7 bases line up with TRBD2. This CDR3 spans 14 amino acids. Unmatched junction bases numbered 11, after V lost 3 bases and J lost 9 bases. The germline V gene has CDR1 DFQATT and CDR2 SNEGSKA (reference sequence). CDR3: CSASSPSGAGEQFF. For the CDR3, the DNA is TGCAGTGCTAGTAGTCCTAGCGGCGCGGGTGAGCAGTTCTTC.

The chain joins TRBV5-1 to TRBJ2-5, with 9 bases fitting TRBD1. There are 15 residues in the CDR3. Germline CDR1 and CDR2: SGHRS and YFSETQ. V dropped 2 bases and J dropped 0; count of bases not matched to a gene: 2. CDR3 nucleotide sequence: TGCGCCAGCAGCTTTCGGGACAGGGACCAAGAGACCCAGTACTTC. This codes for CASSFRDRDQETQYF.

CDR3 DNA: TGTGCCAGCAGCTCAGACACGGGGACGGCCCAGCATTTT. This translates into CASSSDTGTAQHF. J is TRBJ1-5 and V is TRBV5-6, with D perhaps matching TRBD1 (5 bases). The germline gives CDR1 SGHDT, CDR2 YYEEEE. The V end was cut by 3 bases, the J end by 11 bases, with 15 bases between. This CDR3 comprises 13 residues.

The chain recombines TRBV30 with TRBJ2-5; 8 nucleotides align to TRBD2. Germline CDR1 reads GTSNPN; CDR2 reads SVGIG (reference sequence). CDR3 length: 15 residues. J lost 5 bases, V lost 0 bases, and 8 bases had no gene match. Here the CDR3 reads CAWSVRGGARETQYF. The DNA of the CDR3 is TGTGCCTGGAGTGTACGGGGGGGGGCCAGGGAGACCCAGTACTTC.

The genes are TRBV20-1 and TRBJ1-2; TRBD1 matches at 9 bases. The CDR3 consists of 12 residues. After removal of 6 bases from V and 4 bases from J, the junction contained 3 bases not matched to a gene. The germline V gene encodes CDR1 DFQATT and CDR2 SNEGSKA (reference sequence). The CDR3 DNA reads as TGCAGTGCGGAGACAGGGGGCTATGGCTACACCTTC. It is translated as CSAETGGYGYTF.